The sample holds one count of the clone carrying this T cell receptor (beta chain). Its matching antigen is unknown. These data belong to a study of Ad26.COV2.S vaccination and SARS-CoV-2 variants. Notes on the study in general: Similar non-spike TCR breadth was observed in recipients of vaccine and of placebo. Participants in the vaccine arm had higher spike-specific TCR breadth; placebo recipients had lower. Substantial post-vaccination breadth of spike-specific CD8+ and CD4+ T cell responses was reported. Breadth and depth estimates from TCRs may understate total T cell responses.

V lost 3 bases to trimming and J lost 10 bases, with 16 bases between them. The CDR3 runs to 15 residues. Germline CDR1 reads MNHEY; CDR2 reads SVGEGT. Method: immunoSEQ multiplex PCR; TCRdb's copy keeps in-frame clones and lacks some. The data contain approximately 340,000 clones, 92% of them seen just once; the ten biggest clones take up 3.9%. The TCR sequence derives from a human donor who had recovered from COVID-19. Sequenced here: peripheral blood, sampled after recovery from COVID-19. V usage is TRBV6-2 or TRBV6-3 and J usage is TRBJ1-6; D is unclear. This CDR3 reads CASSYGRSSTSPLHF. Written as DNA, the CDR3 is TGTGCCAGCAGTTATGGTCGTAGCTCTACCTCACCCCTCCACTTT.